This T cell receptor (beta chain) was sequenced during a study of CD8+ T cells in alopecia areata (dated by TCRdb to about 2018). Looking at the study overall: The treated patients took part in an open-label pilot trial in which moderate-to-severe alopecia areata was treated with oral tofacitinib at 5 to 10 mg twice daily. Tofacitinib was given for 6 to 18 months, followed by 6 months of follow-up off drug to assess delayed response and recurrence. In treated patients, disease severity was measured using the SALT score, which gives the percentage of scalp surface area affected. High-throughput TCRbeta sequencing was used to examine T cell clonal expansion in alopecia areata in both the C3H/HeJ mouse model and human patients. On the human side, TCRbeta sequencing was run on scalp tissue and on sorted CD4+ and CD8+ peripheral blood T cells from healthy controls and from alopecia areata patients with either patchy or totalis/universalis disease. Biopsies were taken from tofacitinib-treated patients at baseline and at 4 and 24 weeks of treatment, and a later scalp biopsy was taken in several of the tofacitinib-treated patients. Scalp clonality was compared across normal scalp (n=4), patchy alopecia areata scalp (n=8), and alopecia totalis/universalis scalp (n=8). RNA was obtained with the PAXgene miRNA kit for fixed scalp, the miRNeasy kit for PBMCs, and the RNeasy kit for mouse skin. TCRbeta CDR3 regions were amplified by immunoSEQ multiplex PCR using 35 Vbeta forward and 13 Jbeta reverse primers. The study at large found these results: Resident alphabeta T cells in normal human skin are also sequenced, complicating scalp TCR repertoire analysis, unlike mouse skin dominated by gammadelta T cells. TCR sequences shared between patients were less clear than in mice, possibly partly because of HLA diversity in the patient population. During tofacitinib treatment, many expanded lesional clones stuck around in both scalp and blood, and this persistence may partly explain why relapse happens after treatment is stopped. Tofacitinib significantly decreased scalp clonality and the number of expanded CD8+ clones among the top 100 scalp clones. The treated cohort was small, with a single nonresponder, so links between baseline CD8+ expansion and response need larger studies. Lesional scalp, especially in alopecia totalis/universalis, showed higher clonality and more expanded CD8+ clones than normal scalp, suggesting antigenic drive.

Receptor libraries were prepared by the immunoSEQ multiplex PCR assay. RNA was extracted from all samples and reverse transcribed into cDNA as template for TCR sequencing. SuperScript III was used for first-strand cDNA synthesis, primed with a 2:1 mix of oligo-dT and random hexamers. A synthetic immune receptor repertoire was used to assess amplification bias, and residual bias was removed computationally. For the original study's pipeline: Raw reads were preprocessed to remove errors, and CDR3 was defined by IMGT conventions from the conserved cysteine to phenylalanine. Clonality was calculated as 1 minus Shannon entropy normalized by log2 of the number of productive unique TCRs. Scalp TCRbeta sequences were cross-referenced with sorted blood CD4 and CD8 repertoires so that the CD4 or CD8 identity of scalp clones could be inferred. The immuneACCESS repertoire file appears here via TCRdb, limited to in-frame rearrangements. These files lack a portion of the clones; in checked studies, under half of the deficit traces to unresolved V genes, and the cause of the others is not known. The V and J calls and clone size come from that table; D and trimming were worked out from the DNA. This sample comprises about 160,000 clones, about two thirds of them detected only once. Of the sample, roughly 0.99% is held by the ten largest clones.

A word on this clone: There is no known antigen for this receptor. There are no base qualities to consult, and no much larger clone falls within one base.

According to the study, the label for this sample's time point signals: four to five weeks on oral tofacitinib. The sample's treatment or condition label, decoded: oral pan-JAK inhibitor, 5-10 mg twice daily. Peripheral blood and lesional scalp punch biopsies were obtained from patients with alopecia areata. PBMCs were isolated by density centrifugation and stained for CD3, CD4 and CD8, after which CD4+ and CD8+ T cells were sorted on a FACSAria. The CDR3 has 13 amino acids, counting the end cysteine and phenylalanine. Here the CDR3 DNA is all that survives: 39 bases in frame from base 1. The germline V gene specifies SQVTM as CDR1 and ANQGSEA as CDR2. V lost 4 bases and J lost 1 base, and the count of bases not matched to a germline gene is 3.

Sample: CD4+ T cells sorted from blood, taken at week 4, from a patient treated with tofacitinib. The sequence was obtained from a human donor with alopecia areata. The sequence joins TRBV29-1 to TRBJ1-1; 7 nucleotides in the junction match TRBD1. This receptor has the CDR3 CSVVDRSNTEAFF. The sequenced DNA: TGCAGCGTTGTGGACAGGTCGAACACTGAAGCTTTCTTT.